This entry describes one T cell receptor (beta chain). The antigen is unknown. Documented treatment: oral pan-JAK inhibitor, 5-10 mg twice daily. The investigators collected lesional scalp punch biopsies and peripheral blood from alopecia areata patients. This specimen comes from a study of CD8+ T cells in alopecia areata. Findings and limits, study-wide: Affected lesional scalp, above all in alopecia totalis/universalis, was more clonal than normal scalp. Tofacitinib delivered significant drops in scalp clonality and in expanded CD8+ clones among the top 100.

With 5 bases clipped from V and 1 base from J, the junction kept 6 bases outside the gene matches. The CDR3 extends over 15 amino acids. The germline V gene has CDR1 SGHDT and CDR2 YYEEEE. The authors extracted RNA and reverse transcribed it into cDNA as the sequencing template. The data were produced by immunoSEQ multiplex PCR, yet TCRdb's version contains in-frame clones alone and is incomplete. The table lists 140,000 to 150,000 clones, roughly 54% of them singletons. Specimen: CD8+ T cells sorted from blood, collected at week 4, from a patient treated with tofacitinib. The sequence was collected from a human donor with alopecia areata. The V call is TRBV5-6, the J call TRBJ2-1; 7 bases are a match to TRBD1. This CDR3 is CASRPGQFSYNEQFF. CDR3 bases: TGTGCCAGCAGGCCGGGACAGTTTTCCTACAATGAGCAGTTCTTC.